This T cell receptor beta chain originates from a study of shared clonotypes between healthy human individuals. About the study: Aged between 18 and 49, the donors were a couple of women and three men.

Libraries were prepared by immunoSEQ multiplex PCR; TCRdb keeps only in-frame clonotypes and omits some of them. The sample yields more than 2 million clones, less than 95% seen once. CD45RO-negative, CCR7-positively selected cells formed the naive CD8 fraction, excluding terminally differentiated effector memory CD45RA+ cells. Germline assignment: CDR1 SGHNT and CDR2 YYREEE (reference sequence). Trimming took off 3 bases at V and 9 bases at J, with 10 bases between the two ends. This CDR3 is 12 amino acids long. What was sequenced was naive CD8+ T cells sorted from blood. The chain joins TRBV5-4 to TRBJ2-1; perhaps TRBD2 as D (6 bases). The clonotype originates from a man aged 18-30 years in good health. CDR3 in DNA: TGTGCCAGCAGCTGGGGCGGGACTGAGCAGTTCTTC. Protein sequence: CASSWGGTEQFF.